Following are 17 T cell receptor beta chains from one sample sequenced in a study of vaccination and CD4 T cells after COVID-19. Treatment given: approximately 9-day PBMC culture with coronavirus spike peptide pools or control peptides (ViraFEST assay). Scientists ran DNA taken from cultured CD4+ T cells through the Oncomine TCR Beta short-read assay for sequencing. TCRdb re-called the PCR reads with MiXCR, one entry per CDR3 protein. Counted here are some 14,000 distinct CDR3 sequences, around 53% occurring once; the ten biggest clones make up under 11%. These TCRs' antigens remain unknown. This material consisted of CD4+ T cells from blood, cultured in vitro, taken before SARS-CoV-2 vaccination. These TCRs come from a human donor who had recovered from COVID-19.

This clonotype has more than one count but fewer than ten. This chain connects TRBV6-1 to TRBJ2-7; 8 bases line up with TRBD1. V lost 7 bases, J lost 3 bases, and 11 bases stayed unmatched. CDR3 length equals 15 residues. The germline CDR1 and CDR2 sequences are MNHNS and SASEGT. This CDR3 reads CASIRGPQVSYEQYF. The CDR3 nucleotides read TGTGCCAGCATCAGGGGGCCCCAGGTTAGCTACGAGCAGTACTTC.

This clonotype was seen a handful of times. The J gene is TRBJ2-1, the V gene TRBV6-5, with D perhaps matching TRBD2 (5 bases). The V end lost 3 bases, the J end lost 7 bases, and 13 bases lay between the germline ends. CDR1 MNHEY and CDR2 SVGAGI come from the germline V gene. The CDR3 has 14 amino acids. CDR3 sequence: CASSYAGDRNEQFF. CDR3 in DNA: TGTGCCAGCAGTTATGCCGGGGATCGGAATGAGCAGTTCTTC.

This chain uses TRBV30 with TRBJ2-7; tentative D call: TRBD2 (5 bases). CDR1 is GTSNPN, CDR2 SVGIG, per germline (reference sequence). Trimming removed 5 bases at V and 0 bases at J, with 11 bases between. The CDR3 length is 13 residues. CDR3 region: CAWQPGDSYEQYF. The CDR3 DNA is TGTGCCTGGCAACCCGGGGACTCCTACGAGCAGTACTTC.

This clonotype was picked up a small number of times. The gene calls are TRBV11-3 and TRBJ2-7, with 12 bases aligning to TRBD2. This CDR3 has 15 amino acids. Germline assignment: CDR1 SGHNT and CDR2 YENEEA. The V and J ends lost 3 bases and 4 bases, in that order; junction bases with no gene match: 4. CDR3 nucleotide sequence: TGTGCCAGCAGCTTGGGGACTAGCGGGTCGTACGAGCAGTACTTC. As protein: CASSLGTSGSYEQYF.

The V call is TRBV27, the J call TRBJ2-1, with 7 bases fitting TRBD2. Germline CDR1 MNHEY, CDR2 SMNVEV (reference sequence). V lost 5 bases and J lost 12; bases outside the gene matches: 16. CDR3 length equals 15 residues. The CDR3 DNA reads as TGTGCCAGCAGTGAGGGGAGGGGAGGGCCGAAAGGGCAGTTCTTC. Encoded protein: CASSEGRGGPKGQFF.

This clonotype showed up just a few times. This rearrangement joins TRBV11-3 to TRBJ2-3; D may be TRBD1 or TRBD2 (6 bases each). V was trimmed by 4 bases and J by 3 bases, leaving 17 bases between them. The CDR3 contains 16 residues. Germline V lookup: CDR1 SGHNT, CDR2 YENEEA. CDR3 amino acids: CASSSRFKGGTDTQYF. In nucleotides, the CDR3 is TGTGCCAGCAGCTCCCGATTTAAGGGGGGAACAGATACGCAGTATTTT.

This clonotype has just a few counts. The chain couples TRBV7-9 to TRBJ1-2; D remains unclear. CDR3 length: 14 amino acids. V shed 5 bases and J shed 4 bases, with 14 bases lying between them. Germline CDR1 and CDR2: SEHNR and FQNEAQ (reference sequence). The CDR3 loop is CASSQMDGTYGYTF. The DNA for the CDR3 is TGTGCCAGCAGCCAAATGGACGGCACCTATGGCTACACCTTC.

The genes are TRBV6-5 and TRBJ2-5; TRBD2 is a possible D gene (7 bases). With 2 bases removed from V and 7 bases from J, the gap between germline ends came to 11 bases. The CDR3 has 13 residues. Germline V lookup: CDR1 MNHEY, CDR2 SVGAGI. CDR3: CASSYRGARTQYF. Here the CDR3 DNA reads TGTGCCAGCAGTTACCGGGGGGCCCGGACCCAGTACTTC.

The CDR3 region is CASSWFRSTDTQYF. CDR3 DNA sequence: TGTGCCAGCAGCTGGTTTCGGAGCACAGATACGCAGTATTTT. The chain has TRBV7-2 and TRBJ2-3; no clear D. CDR1 and CDR2 from the germline V gene are SGHTA and FQGNSA. This CDR3 spans 14 amino acids. Trimming took off 4 bases at V and 0 bases at J, with 8 bases between the two ends.

Notes on this clonotype: A junction end diverges from the germline sequence, so it may reflect a read error. V is TRBV6-2 or TRBV6-3 and J is TRBJ2-2; D possibly matches TRBD1 or TRBD2 (6 bases each). The germline V gene has CDR1 MNHEY and CDR2 SVGEGT. The CDR3 contains 13 residues. CDR3 nucleotide sequence: TGTGCCAGCAGCTACTCCGGGGGCCGGGAGCTGTTTTTT. Its protein is CASSYSGGRELFF.

The sample holds one count of this clonotype. This sequence joins TRBV20-1 and TRBJ2-1; 7 bases align to TRBD2. The CDR3 contains 13 residues. The germline gives CDR1 DFQATT, CDR2 SNEGSKA (reference sequence). After removal of 3 bases from V and 8 bases from J, the junction contained 7 bases not matched to a gene. The CDR3 DNA follows: TGCAGTGCTAGCGGGGGGTTTGAAGATGAGCAGTTCTTC. Translating it yields CSASGGFEDEQFF.

This clonotype was counted between two and nine times. V gene TRBV20-1 combines with J gene TRBJ2-7, with 9 bases identical to TRBD2. Germline values: CDR1 DFQATT, CDR2 SNEGSKA (reference sequence). V dropped 5 bases and J dropped 0; count of bases not matched to a gene: 5. The CDR3 totals 14 residues. CDR3 coding DNA: TGCAGTGCTGAGAGGCGGGGGGGCTCCTACGAGCAGTACTTC. Encoded protein: CSAERRGGSYEQYF.

The rearrangement uses TRBV11-2 and TRBJ2-2; maybe TRBD2 (6 bases). This CDR3 contains 15 residues. CDR1 is SGHAT and CDR2 is FQNNGV in the germline V gene. Trimming stripped 4 bases from V and 1 base from J, with 10 bases between. CDR3 residues: CASSSSGGNTGELFF. The DNA of the CDR3 is TGTGCCAGCAGCTCCTCCGGGGGGAACACCGGGGAGCTGTTTTTT.

This clonotype was seen only once. The chain has TRBV6-2 or TRBV6-3 and TRBJ2-1; D unclear. The germline CDR1 and CDR2 sequences are MNHEY and SVGEGT. The CDR3 runs to 11 residues. Trimming stripped 10 bases from V and 9 bases from J, with 13 bases between. The CDR3 sequence is CATTGEVEQFF. CDR3 nucleotides: TGTGCCACCACGGGTGAGGTTGAGCAGTTCTTC.

This chain connects TRBV6-1 to TRBJ2-2; 8 nucleotides match TRBD1. The V segment lost 7 bases and the J segment 3 bases; nucleotides outside the gene matches: 4. Germline loops: CDR1 MNHNS, CDR2 SASEGT. The length of the CDR3 is 14 residues. CDR3 in amino acids: CASMTGVDTGELFF. In DNA, the CDR3 is TGTGCCAGCATGACAGGGGTGGACACCGGGGAGCTGTTTTTT.

The V and J genes are TRBV12-3 or TRBV12-4 and TRBJ2-7; TRBD2 matches at 8 bases. The trim removed 6 bases at V and 4 bases at J, leaving 5 bases unmatched. The CDR3 is 13 amino acids. The CDR3 sequence: CASSSGGRYEQYF. DNA for the CDR3: TGTGCCAGCAGCTCGGGGGGGCGATACGAGCAGTACTTC.

This rearrangement joins TRBV6-1 to TRBJ1-6; 11 nucleotides match TRBD1. Germline assignment: CDR1 MNHNS and CDR2 SASEGT. The length of the CDR3 is 15 residues. Germline trimming cut 2 bases from V and 10 bases from J; bases unmatched to any gene: 4. The CDR3 DNA sequence: TGTGCCAGCAGTGAAAGGACAGGGGGCTTGTCACCCCTCCACTTT. Protein product: CASSERTGGLSPLHF.